These T cell receptor beta chains were read from a single sample in a study of T cells in Graves' hyperthyroidism and ophthalmopathy. One entry per CDR3 protein, called by TCRdb with MiXCR from the multiplex PCR reads. The repertoire includes approximately 300,000 distinct CDR3 sequences, about 15% of them detected once, and around 58% sits in the top ten. The sample taken for sequencing was blood. Every receptor here comes from a woman between 55 and 75 years old with Graves' ophthalmopathy. The CDR3 runs from the conserved cysteine through the conserved F or W. Fields, in order: clone size, J gene, V gene, D gene, CDR3 DNA, CDR3 protein. D genes are given only for firm matches. Only some rows state a clone size, as once, few, many or a class for expanded clones.

>few|TRBJ2-5|TRBV7-9|NA
TGTGCCAGCAGCCGTCCGGACAACGGTTGGGGGACCCAGTACTTC
CASSRPDNGWGTQYF
>NA|TRBJ1-1|TRBV5-1|NA
TGCGCCAGCAGCTTGGTCAGAACGGGTACTGAAGCTTTCTTT
CASSLVRTGTEAFF
>few|TRBJ2-1|TRBV20-1|TRBD2
TGCAGTGCTAGAGGCGGGAGAAGGGGCTCCTACAATGAGCAGTTCTTC
CSARGGRRGSYNEQFF
>many|TRBJ1-6|TRBV2|TRBD1
TGTGCCAGCAGCACAGGGGGCGACAGGGGTGGTTCACCCCTCCACTTT
CASSTGGDRGGSPLHF
>many|TRBJ2-5|TRBV20-1|TRBD1
TGCAGTGCTAGAGTCGGGACAGCCGAAGAGACCCAGTACTTC
CSARVGTAEETQYF
>NA|TRBJ1-1|TRBV12-3/TRBV12-4|NA
TGTGCCAGCAGTTGGGGGGTCGCACTGAACACTGAAGCTTTCTTT
CASSWGVALNTEAFF
>NA|TRBJ2-1|TRBV9|TRBD2
TGTGCCAGCAGCGTACTAGCGGGAGGGCCCGGCTCCTACAATGAGCAGTTCTTC
CASSVLAGGPGSYNEQFF
>NA|TRBJ2-1|TRBV11-1|TRBD2
TGTGCCAGCAGCCTCAGGGCTAGCGGGGGGGGTTGGGATGAGCAGTTCTTC
CASSLRASGGGWDEQFF
>few|TRBJ2-3|TRBV24-1|NA
TGTGCCACCAGTGGGGTAGGCGCGTCGGGTTCTAGCACAGATACGCAGTATTTT
CATSGVGASGSSTDTQYF
>many|TRBJ2-2|TRBV5-1|NA
TGCGCCAGCAGCCTGGAGGCAAAGAGAAAAACCGGGGAGCTGTTTTTT
CASSLEAKRKTGELFF
>many|TRBJ2-3|TRBV28|NA
TGTGCCAGCAGTTACCCCCCGGGGGATACGCAGTATTTT
CASSYPPGDTQYF
>few|TRBJ1-2|TRBV20-1|NA
TGCAGTGCTAGAGAGAGTCCGTACTATGGCTACACCTTC
CSARESPYYGYTF
>many|TRBJ1-3|TRBV20-1|NA
TGCAGTGCTCGGACAGCAGGCGCTGGAAACACCATATATTTT
CSARTAGAGNTIYF
>many|TRBJ1-2|TRBV5-1|TRBD1
TGCGCCAGCAGCTTTAGGGACAGTCATTCCTTCTATGGCTACACCTTC
CASSFRDSHSFYGYTF
>NA|TRBJ1-6|TRBV20-1|NA
TGCAGTGCTCGAAGGGGGGAGCGGAGTTCACCCCTCCACTTT
CSARRGERSSPLHF
>few|TRBJ1-5|TRBV6-2/TRBV6-3|TRBD1
TGTGCCAGCACTGACAGGGGTAATCAGCCCCAGCATTTT
CASTDRGNQPQHF
>many|TRBJ2-7|TRBV3-1|NA
TGTGCCAGCAGCCAAGTACATGACTACGAGCAGTACTTC
CASSQVHDYEQYF
>few|TRBJ1-1|TRBV27|NA
TGTGCCAGCAGGCTGAACGGAGGGGCAAACACTGAAGCTTTCTTT
CASRLNGGANTEAFF
>NA|TRBJ2-7|TRBV5-5|NA
TGTGCCAGCAGGCGTTCCGGGACACCCTACGAGCAGTACTTC
CASRRSGTPYEQYF